This TCR beta chain was recorded in a study of blood T cell repertoires in COVID-19. Study context: T cells, B-cell-depleted T cells, or PBMCs supplied cDNA or gDNA.

Which cohort a participant joined came from the clinical history participants gave. Recovered status applied to Cohort 3 donors who had two consecutive negative PCRs. It also applied to those with clearance or with symptom resolution. Original data processing: For nucleated cells, counts were estimated from reference gene primer amplification. TCRdb keeps only in-frame clones here, not all; method: immunoSEQ multiplex PCR. V and J calls plus clone size are reproduced from that table; the DNA served to infer D and trimming. The sample contains 310,000 or so clones, 89% of which appear only once. V was clipped by 6 bases and J by 7 bases; unmatched bases: 5. CDR1 and CDR2 from the germline V gene are SNHLY and FYNNEI. The CDR3 consists of 14 residues.

The clonotype originates from a woman aged 35 to 49 who had recovered from COVID-19. Sequencing used PBMCs or T cells enriched from blood (not recorded which). The V and J genes are TRBV2 and TRBJ1-6, with 8 positions matching TRBD1. The CDR3 bases are TGTGCCAGCAGGCCCGACAGGGGCAATTCACCCCTCCACTTT. Residues: CASRPDRGNSPLHF. The whole variable domain, filled in from reference TRBV2 and TRBJ1-6, reads EPEVTQTPSHQVTQMGQEVILRCVPISNHLYFYWYRQILGQKVEFLVSFYNNEISEKSEIFDDQFSVERPDGSNFTLKIRSTKLEDSAMYFCASRPDRGNSPLHFGNGTRLTVT.